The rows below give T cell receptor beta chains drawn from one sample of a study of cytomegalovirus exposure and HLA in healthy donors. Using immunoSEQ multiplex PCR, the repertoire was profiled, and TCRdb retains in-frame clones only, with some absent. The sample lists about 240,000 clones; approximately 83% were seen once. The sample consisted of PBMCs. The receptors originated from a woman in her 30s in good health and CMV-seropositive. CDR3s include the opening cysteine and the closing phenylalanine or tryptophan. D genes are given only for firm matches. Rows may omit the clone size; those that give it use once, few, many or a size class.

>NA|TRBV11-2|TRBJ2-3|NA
CASSPPTQEIGTDTQYF
TGTGCCAGCAGCCCCCCCACACAGGAGATTGGCACAGATACGCAGTATTTT
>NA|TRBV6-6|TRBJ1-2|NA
CASSYDIYGYTF
TGTGCCAGCAGTTACGACATCTATGGCTACACCTTC
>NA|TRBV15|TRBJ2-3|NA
CATSRDMDTQYF
TGTGCCACCAGCAGAGATATGGATACGCAGTATTTT
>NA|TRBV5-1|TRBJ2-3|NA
CASSLGQSYSTDTQYF
TGCGCCAGCAGCTTGGGACAGAGTTATAGCACAGATACGCAGTATTTT
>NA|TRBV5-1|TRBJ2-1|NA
CASSRAEGRFISYNEQFF
TGCGCCAGCAGCCGGGCGGAGGGACGGTTTATCTCCTACAATGAGCAGTTCTTC
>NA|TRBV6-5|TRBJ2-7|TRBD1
CASSPGTGTGEQYF
TGTGCCAGCAGTCCCGGGACAGGCACTGGGGAGCAGTACTTC
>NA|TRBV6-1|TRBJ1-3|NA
CASTVETSSGNTIYF
TGTGCCAGCACCGTCGAGACAAGCTCTGGAAACACCATATATTTT
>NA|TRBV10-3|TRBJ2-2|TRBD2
CAILDKSTSYTGELFF
TGTGCCATCTTGGACAAATCGACTAGCTACACCGGGGAGCTGTTTTTT
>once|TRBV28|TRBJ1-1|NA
CASSTLMEEAFF
TGTGCCAGCAGTACCCTTATGGAGGAAGCTTTCTTT
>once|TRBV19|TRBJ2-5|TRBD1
CASSPRTGERETQYF
TGTGCCAGTAGCCCCCGGACAGGGGAGAGGGAGACCCAGTACTTC
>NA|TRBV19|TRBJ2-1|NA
CASSGSYNEQFF
TGTGCCAGCAGCGGTTCCTACAATGAGCAGTTCTTC
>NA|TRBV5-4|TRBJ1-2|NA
CASSLAREGYNYGYTF
TGTGCCAGCAGCTTGGCCAGGGAGGGGTATAACTATGGCTACACCTTC
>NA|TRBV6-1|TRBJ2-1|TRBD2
CASSEALSGRVNEQFF
TGTGCCAGCAGTGAAGCGCTTAGCGGGAGGGTCAATGAGCAGTTCTTC
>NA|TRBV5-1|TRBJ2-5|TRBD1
CASRLTGSETQYF
TGCGCCAGCAGACTGACAGGGTCCGAGACCCAGTACTTC
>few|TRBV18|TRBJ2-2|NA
CASSPIQGPGELFF
TGTGCCAGCTCACCGATCCAGGGGCCCGGGGAGCTGTTTTTT
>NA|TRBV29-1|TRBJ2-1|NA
CSVDFTQGYYNEQFF
TGCAGCGTTGATTTTACACAGGGCTACTACAATGAGCAGTTCTTC
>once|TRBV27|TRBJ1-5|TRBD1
CASHTGDQPQHF
TGTGCCAGTCACACAGGGGATCAGCCCCAGCATTTT
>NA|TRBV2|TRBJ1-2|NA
CASSTSANYGYTF
TGTGCCAGCAGTACCTCGGCTAACTATGGCTACACCTTC
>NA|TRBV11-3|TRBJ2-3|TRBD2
CASSLVLAGGPETQYF
TGTGCCAGCAGCTTAGTGCTAGCGGGAGGGCCGGAAACGCAGTATTTT
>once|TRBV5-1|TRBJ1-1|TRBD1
CATNEPGQMLVGAFF
TGCGCCACCAACGAACCGGGACAGATGTTAGTCGGAGCTTTCTTT
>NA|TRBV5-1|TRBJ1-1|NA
CASSLVAEVFF
TGCGCCAGCAGCTTGGTAGCCGAAGTTTTCTTT
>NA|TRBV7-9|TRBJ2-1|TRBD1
CASSIPTGGLYNEQFF
TGTGCCAGCAGCATCCCTACAGGGGGCCTGTACAATGAGCAGTTCTTC
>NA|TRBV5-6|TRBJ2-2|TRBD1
CASRSSTGGIGGELFF
TGTGCCAGCAGATCGTCGACAGGGGGGATCGGCGGGGAGCTGTTTTTT
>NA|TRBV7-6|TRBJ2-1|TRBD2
CASSLNRDYPGDEQFF
TGTGCCAGCAGCCTGAACCGGGACTATCCGGGCGATGAGCAGTTCTTC
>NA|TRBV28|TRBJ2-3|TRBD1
CASSYRGRTDTQYF
TGTGCCAGCAGTTACAGGGGACGCACAGATACGCAGTATTTT
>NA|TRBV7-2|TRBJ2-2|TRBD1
CASRRQGAGELFF
TGTGCCAGCAGGCGACAGGGGGCCGGGGAGCTGTTTTTT
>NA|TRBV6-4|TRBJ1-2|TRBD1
CASSDPGTGVGYTF
TGTGCCAGCAGTGACCCCGGAACAGGGGTCGGCTACACCTTC
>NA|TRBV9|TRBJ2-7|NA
CASSVDRAGYEQYF
TGTGCCAGCAGCGTAGACAGGGCAGGCTACGAGCAGTACTTC
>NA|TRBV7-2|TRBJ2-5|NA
CASSPPGPTSLETQYF
TGTGCCAGCAGCCCCCCTGGGCCGACTAGTTTGGAGACCCAGTACTTC
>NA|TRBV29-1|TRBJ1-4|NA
CSVTKGRVDEKLFF
TGCAGCGTCACTAAGGGCAGGGTTGACGAAAAACTGTTTTTT
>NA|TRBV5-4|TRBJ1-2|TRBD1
CASSPRQGVSYGYTF
TGTGCCAGCAGCCCCCGACAGGGAGTATCCTATGGCTACACCTTC
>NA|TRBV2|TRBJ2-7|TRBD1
CASSVWGQGNEQYF
TGTGCCAGCAGCGTTTGGGGACAGGGCAACGAGCAGTACTTC
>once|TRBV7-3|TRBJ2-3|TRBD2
CASSDIAGATDTQYF
TGTGCCAGCAGCGATATAGCGGGAGCGACAGATACGCAGTATTTT
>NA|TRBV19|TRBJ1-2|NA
CASSIRESNYGYTF
TGTGCCAGTAGTATCCGGGAGAGTAACTATGGCTACACCTTC
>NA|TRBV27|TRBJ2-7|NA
CASSLSGGVHEQYF
TGTGCCAGCAGTTTATCGGGAGGAGTCCACGAGCAGTACTTC
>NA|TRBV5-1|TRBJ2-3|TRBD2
CASRTGGPLDTQYF
TGCGCCAGCAGAACGGGAGGGCCTCTAGATACGCAGTATTTT
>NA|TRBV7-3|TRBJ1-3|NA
CASRKGPGDENTIYF
TGTGCCAGCAGAAAAGGCCCGGGGGACGAAAACACCATATATTTT
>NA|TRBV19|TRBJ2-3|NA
CASSIVGAVVDTQYF
TGTGCCAGTAGTATAGTGGGGGCGGTTGTGGATACGCAGTATTTT
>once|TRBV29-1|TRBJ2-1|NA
CSAGGQGSYNEQFF
TGCAGCGCCGGGGGGCAGGGTTCCTACAATGAGCAGTTCTTC
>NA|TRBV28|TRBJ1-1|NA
CASSLYTQYMNTEAFF
TGTGCCAGCAGTTTATATACCCAGTACATGAACACTGAAGCTTTCTTT